This TCR beta chain was identified during a study of response to subunit inactivated influenza vaccine. The CDR3 length is 16 residues. Germline V CDR1 and CDR2: DFQATT, SNEGSKA (reference sequence). The J segment lost 0 bases and the V segment lost 2 bases, leaving 7 bases of the junction unmatched. TCRdb redid the calling of the RT-PCR reads with MiXCR, one entry per CDR3 protein. Of some 540,000 distinct CDR3 sequences in the sample, roughly 23% were seen once. These data also formed part of another study, on T cells expressing NK-cell markers. That paper adds: The TCR beta cDNA came from 5'RACE template switching with UMIs.

This specimen consisted of CD4+ T cells sorted from PBMCs, obtained 12 days after vaccination. The gene calls are TRBV20-1 and TRBJ1-1, with 9 bases matching TRBD1. The TCR sequence derives from a man aged 45-60 years who received an inactivated influenza vaccine. The DNA of the CDR3 is TGCAGTGCTAGATCTGGACAGGGGCAACTGAACACTGAAGCTTTCTTT. This translates into CSARSGQGQLNTEAFF.